A selection of T cell receptor beta chains follows, all from one sample in a study of CD4 T cells in relation to SARS-CoV-2 and coronaviruses. The protocol was immunoSEQ multiplex PCR, while the TCRdb copy is restricted to in-frame clones and leaves out a portion. The repertoire holds almost 30,000 clones, around three quarters seen once, with under 15% in the top ten. What these receptors recognize is not known. The sample comprised CD4+ T cells from PBMCs, cultured in vitro. These receptors came from a human donor in good health. Both conserved end residues are part of each CDR3. A D gene is named only where the DNA matches it firmly. The size entry is marked missing in some rows and otherwise reads once, few, many or a size class.

size: .; J: TRBJ2-3; length: 18; D: TRBD2; V: TRBV5-1; DNA: TGCGCCAGCAGCTTGTTCGGTAGCGGGGGACCTAGCACAGATACGCAGTATTTT; CDR3: CASSLFGSGGPSTDTQYF
size: .; J: TRBJ1-1; length: 15; D: .; V: TRBV6-2/TRBV6-3; DNA: TGTGCCAGCAGTTCTCTACAAAAGGGGGGCCCTGAAGCTTTCTTT; CDR3: CASSSLQKGGPEAFF
size: .; J: TRBJ2-2; length: 14; D: .; V: TRBV18; DNA: TGTGCCAGCCTTGGGTTTAGGAACACCGGGGAGCTGTTTTTT; CDR3: CASLGFRNTGELFF
size: .; J: TRBJ2-2; length: 13; D: .; V: TRBV11-2; DNA: TGTGCCAGCAGCACCGTGGGACCCGGGGAGCTGTTTTTT; CDR3: CASSTVGPGELFF
size: .; J: TRBJ2-1; length: 14; D: .; V: TRBV7-2; DNA: TGTGCCAGCAGCTTATACGGGGATTACAATGAGCAGTTCTTC; CDR3: CASSLYGDYNEQFF
size: .; J: TRBJ2-3; length: 18; D: .; V: TRBV6-2/TRBV6-3; DNA: TGTGCCAGCAGTTACGGGCTGGTCGTGGGTGCTAGCACAGATACGCAGTATTTT; CDR3: CASSYGLVVGASTDTQYF
size: .; J: TRBJ2-7; length: 15; D: TRBD2; V: TRBV6-2/TRBV6-3; DNA: TGTGCCAGCAGTTACACTAGCGGGGGGACCTACGAGCAGTACTTC; CDR3: CASSYTSGGTYEQYF
size: .; J: TRBJ2-2; length: 14; D: .; V: TRBV19; DNA: TGTGCCAGTCTGTGGGCCGCGAACACCGGGGAGCTGTTTTTT; CDR3: CASLWAANTGELFF
size: .; J: TRBJ1-6; length: 13; D: .; V: TRBV5-1; DNA: TGCGCCAGCAGCCCGGGACAAAATTCACCCCTCCACTTT; CDR3: CASSPGQNSPLHF
size: .; J: TRBJ2-7; length: 13; D: .; V: TRBV30; DNA: TGTGCCTGGAGTGTACACGGCCCGGGGGAGCAGTACTTC; CDR3: CAWSVHGPGEQYF
size: .; J: TRBJ1-2; length: 12; D: .; V: TRBV5-6; DNA: TGTGCCAGCAGCTGGGGACCAGGTGGCTACACCTTC; CDR3: CASSWGPGGYTF
size: once; J: TRBJ1-2; length: 13; D: .; V: TRBV6-5; DNA: TGTGCCAGCACCCCAGGTGATGCCTATGGCTACACCTTC; CDR3: CASTPGDAYGYTF
size: .; J: TRBJ2-5; length: 14; D: TRBD1; V: TRBV24-1; DNA: TGTGCCACCAGTGATAAACAGGGGGGAGAGACCCAGTACTTC; CDR3: CATSDKQGGETQYF
size: .; J: TRBJ2-2; length: 14; D: .; V: TRBV19; DNA: TGTGCCAGTAGCTCGGGGACCTTCACCGGGGAGCTGTTTTTT; CDR3: CASSSGTFTGELFF
size: .; J: TRBJ1-2; length: 13; D: .; V: TRBV6-5; DNA: TGTGCCAGCAGTTACTCTGGGGCTGGAGGCTACACCTTC; CDR3: CASSYSGAGGYTF
size: .; J: TRBJ2-1; length: 20; D: TRBD2; V: TRBV6-2/TRBV6-3; DNA: TGTGCCAGCAGTTACCCAATCCAGACCTCAAGCGGGGGGGATAACAATGAGCAGTTCTTC; CDR3: CASSYPIQTSSGGDNNEQFF
size: few; J: TRBJ1-2; length: 13; D: .; V: TRBV7-9; DNA: TGTGCCAGCAGCCCCGAGGGGCCCTATGGCTACACCTTC; CDR3: CASSPEGPYGYTF
size: .; J: TRBJ1-2; length: 15; D: .; V: TRBV19; DNA: TGTGCCAGTAGTCTCGACGGGGGCTTAGGGTATGGCTACACCTTC; CDR3: CASSLDGGLGYGYTF
size: .; J: TRBJ1-2; length: 14; D: .; V: TRBV5-1; DNA: TGCGCCAGCAGCTTGATGACTGGGGGAAATGGCTACACCTTC; CDR3: CASSLMTGGNGYTF
size: few; J: TRBJ2-6; length: 15; D: .; V: TRBV5-8; DNA: TGTGCCAGCAGCTTGTACGGGGCTGGGGCCAACGTCCTGACTTTC; CDR3: CASSLYGAGANVLTF
size: .; J: TRBJ1-5; length: 16; D: TRBD1; V: TRBV7-8; DNA: TGTGCCAGCAGCTATCGGGGACAGCATAGCAATCAGCCCCAGCATTTT; CDR3: CASSYRGQHSNQPQHF
size: .; J: TRBJ2-1; length: 16; D: .; V: TRBV5-1; DNA: TGCGCCAGCAGCTTGGTTGGCTCGACGACCAACAATGAGCAGTTCTTC; CDR3: CASSLVGSTTNNEQFF
size: once; J: TRBJ2-3; length: 15; D: .; V: TRBV7-9; DNA: TGTGCCAGCAGCTTAGGGCGGGGTTTGGGAGATACGCAGTATTTT; CDR3: CASSLGRGLGDTQYF
size: .; J: TRBJ2-1; length: 16; D: TRBD2; V: TRBV9; DNA: TGTGCCAGCAGACCCCCTGGACTAGCGGACTACAATGAGCAGTTCTTC; CDR3: CASRPPGLADYNEQFF
size: .; J: TRBJ1-1; length: 14; D: .; V: TRBV6-2/TRBV6-3; DNA: TGTGCCAGCAGTTTCGGGACACCGAACACTGAAGCTTTCTTT; CDR3: CASSFGTPNTEAFF
size: .; J: TRBJ2-2; length: 15; D: TRBD1; V: TRBV25-1; DNA: TGTGCCAGCAGTGAAAACAGGGGGGACACCGGGGAGCTGTTTTTT; CDR3: CASSENRGDTGELFF
size: .; J: TRBJ1-5; length: 15; D: .; V: TRBV11-2; DNA: TGTGCCAGCAGCTTAGATGGAGGGTATCATCAGCCCCAGCATTTT; CDR3: CASSLDGGYHQPQHF
size: once; J: TRBJ1-3; length: 13; D: TRBD1; V: TRBV30; DNA: TGTGCCTGGGGGACAGGGGCTGGAAACACCATATATTTT; CDR3: CAWGTGAGNTIYF
size: .; J: TRBJ1-1; length: 12; D: .; V: TRBV19; DNA: TGTGCCAGTAGTACAGGGCTCGGTGAAGCTTTCTTT; CDR3: CASSTGLGEAFF
size: .; J: TRBJ2-7; length: 14; D: TRBD1; V: TRBV5-1; DNA: TGCGCCAGCAGGCTCGGGACAGCCTCATACGAGCAGTACTTC; CDR3: CASRLGTASYEQYF
size: .; J: TRBJ1-2; length: 13; D: .; V: TRBV6-5; DNA: TGTGCCAGCACCGGTTCACAGTACTATGGCTACACCTTC; CDR3: CASTGSQYYGYTF
size: .; J: TRBJ1-4; length: 14; D: .; V: TRBV2; DNA: TGTGCCAGCGGGAGCCGGGGCTTTAATGAAAAACTGTTTTTT; CDR3: CASGSRGFNEKLFF
size: .; J: TRBJ1-1; length: 13; D: .; V: TRBV11-2; DNA: TGTGCCAGCAGCTCGGGCCCCCGGGCCCAAGCTTTCTTT; CDR3: CASSSGPRAQAFF
size: .; J: TRBJ2-7; length: 19; D: TRBD2; V: TRBV11-2; DNA: TGTGCCAGCAGCTTGGCGCCGGGACTAGCGGGAGGGGTCCCCTACGAGCAGTACTTC; CDR3: CASSLAPGLAGGVPYEQYF
size: once; J: TRBJ1-2; length: 15; D: .; V: TRBV19; DNA: TGTGCCAGTAGTAGCGCGGACGGACCTAACTATGGCTACACCTTC; CDR3: CASSSADGPNYGYTF
size: .; J: TRBJ2-7; length: 15; D: TRBD2; V: TRBV6-5; DNA: TGTGCCAGCAGGCCCGGACTAGCGGCCCTCTCCGAGCAGTACTTC; CDR3: CASRPGLAALSEQYF
size: .; J: TRBJ2-6; length: 17; D: TRBD1; V: TRBV7-8; DNA: TGTGCCAGCAGCCTAGGATACAGGGGGGCCGGGGCCAACGTCCTGACTTTC; CDR3: CASSLGYRGAGANVLTF
size: few; J: TRBJ1-1; length: 15; D: TRBD1; V: TRBV27; DNA: TGTGCCAGCAGTCCCCGATCGACAGGGCAATCTGAAGCTTTCTTT; CDR3: CASSPRSTGQSEAFF
size: .; J: TRBJ2-3; length: 13; D: .; V: TRBV11-3; DNA: TGTGCCAGCAGCTTATCTTTCACAGATACGCAGTATTTT; CDR3: CASSLSFTDTQYF
size: .; J: TRBJ2-1; length: 15; D: TRBD1; V: TRBV7-2; DNA: TGTGCCAGCAGCTTAGAGCTGCAGGGGGCCCATGAGCAGTTCTTC; CDR3: CASSLELQGAHEQFF
size: .; J: TRBJ2-5; length: 15; D: .; V: TRBV3-1/TRBV3-2; DNA: TGTGCCAGCAGCCAAGAACCGGCAAGCCCCTTGGCCCAGTACTTC; CDR3: CASSQEPASPLAQYF
size: .; J: TRBJ2-7; length: 17; D: .; V: TRBV19; DNA: TGTGCCAGTAGTATAGCGTCCGGGACGAGGTCCCACTACGAGCAGTACTTC; CDR3: CASSIASGTRSHYEQYF